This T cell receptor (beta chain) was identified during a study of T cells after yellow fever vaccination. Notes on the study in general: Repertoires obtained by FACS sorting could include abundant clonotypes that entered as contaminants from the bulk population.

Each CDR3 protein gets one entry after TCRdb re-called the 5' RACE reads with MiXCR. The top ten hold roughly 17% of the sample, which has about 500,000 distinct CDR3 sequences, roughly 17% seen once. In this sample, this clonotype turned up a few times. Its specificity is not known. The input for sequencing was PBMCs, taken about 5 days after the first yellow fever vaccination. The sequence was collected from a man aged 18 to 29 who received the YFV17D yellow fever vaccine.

CDR3 in DNA: TGTGCCAGCAGACTCACGACTAGCTCCTACAATGAGCAGTTCTTC. Translating it yields CASRLTTSSYNEQFF. This sequence joins TRBV6-2 or TRBV6-3 and TRBJ2-1; D possibly corresponds to TRBD2 (6 bases). Germline lookup yields CDR1 MNHEY and CDR2 SVGEGT. The CDR3 is 15 residues long. Trimming cost V 6 bases and J 0 bases, with 12 bases left between them.